The 22 T cell receptor beta chains listed next were all sequenced from one sample in a study of PD-1 blockade in mismatch repair-deficient tumors. Sequencing was performed with immunoSEQ multiplex PCR; in TCRdb, only in-frame clones are kept and a portion is missing. The table records approximately 63,000 clones, about 91% of them present only once. The starting material was peripheral blood, obtained 52 weeks after starting pembrolizumab. These receptor sequences come from an adult with mismatch repair-deficient cancer.

V is TRBV7-2 and J is TRBJ2-3; 13 nucleotides align to TRBD2. The V segment lost 2 bases and the J segment 2 bases; nucleotides outside the gene matches: 4. The germline gives CDR1 SGHTA, CDR2 FQGNSA. The CDR3 spans 17 residues. The CDR3 loop reads CASSLPGLAGVTDTQYF. The CDR3 DNA is TGTGCCAGCAGCTTACCCGGACTAGCGGGAGTCACAGATACGCAGTATTTT.

V usage is TRBV9 and J usage is TRBJ2-3; D remains ambiguous. The CDR3 is 15 residues long. The germline gives CDR1 SGDLS, CDR2 YYNGEE. Deletions cut 0 bases from V and 1 base from J, with 9 bases between. The CDR3 sequence: CASSVAGLGTDTQYF. In nucleotides, the CDR3 is TGTGCCAGCAGCGTAGCGGGTCTTGGCACAGATACGCAGTATTTT.

This clone appeared a single time. V gene TRBV11-3 combines with J gene TRBJ2-3; D is unclear. CDR1 SGHNT and CDR2 YENEEA come from the germline V gene. The CDR3 has 16 amino acids. V lost 0 bases and J lost 0, with 10 bases in between. CDR3: CASSLDLGPSTDTQYF. The CDR3 DNA reads TGTGCCAGCAGCTTAGATCTAGGACCTAGCACAGATACGCAGTATTTT. Variable domain in full (rest from reference TRBV11-3 and TRBJ2-3): EAGVVQSPRYKIIEKKQPVAFWCNPISGHNTLYWYLQNLGQGPELLIRYENEEAVDDSQLPKDRFSAERLKGVDSTLKIQPAELGDSAVYLCASSLDLGPSTDTQYFGPGTRLTVL.

This clone was picked up one time. The chain combines TRBV6-1 with TRBJ2-1; D possibly corresponds to TRBD2 (5 bases). The CDR3 is 14 residues long. V gave up 7 bases and J gave up 3 bases, with 13 bases separating them. Per germline, CDR1 MNHNS and CDR2 SASEGT. The CDR3 DNA sequence: TGTGCCAGCACTCCGACGGGAAGCTACAATGAGCAGTTCTTC. Residues: CASTPTGSYNEQFF.

V usage is TRBV6-5 and J usage is TRBJ2-3; 10 bases are shared with TRBD2. This CDR3 region has 14 residues. The V gene end was trimmed by 6 bases and the J gene end by 2 bases; junction bases not matched to a gene: 2. Germline V gene lookup returns CDR1 MNHEY and CDR2 SVGAGI. CDR3 amino acids: CASSGLAATDTQYF. Written as DNA, the CDR3 is TGTGCCAGCAGCGGACTAGCGGCCACAGATACGCAGTATTTT.

The genes are TRBV6-6 and TRBJ2-1; TRBD2 agrees at 9 bases. V shed 2 bases and J 4 bases; nucleotides not matched to a gene: 3. CDR1 is MNHNY, CDR2 SVGAGI, per germline (reference sequence). The CDR3 extends over 15 amino acids. The CDR3 DNA is TGTGCCAGCAGTTACGATAGCGGGGGATACAATGAGCAGTTCTTC. Amino acids: CASSYDSGGYNEQFF.

The chain carries TRBV5-4 and TRBJ2-3; D is unresolved. Germline-derived CDR1 and CDR2 are SGHNT and YYREEE (reference sequence). This CDR3 spans 15 amino acids. Trimming stripped 1 base from V and 0 bases from J, with 9 bases between. DNA for the CDR3: TGTGCCAGCAGCTTGACTGCGGTTAGCACAGATACGCAGTATTTT. Its protein is CASSLTAVSTDTQYF.

This chain links TRBV7-9 with TRBJ2-1; D ambiguous. Trimming pared 5 bases from V and 5 bases from J, leaving 28 bases between. The CDR3 sequence is 19 residues long. Germline V gene lookup returns CDR1 SEHNR and CDR2 FQNEAQ (reference sequence). CDR3 bases: TGTGCCAGCAGCCCCCATCGGATTTTGGTCAGAAAAACGAACAATGAGCAGTTCTTC. It is translated as CASSPHRILVRKTNNEQFF.

V and J are TRBV30 and TRBJ1-2; perhaps TRBD1 as D (5 bases). V shed 0 bases and J shed 4 bases, with 12 bases lying between them. Germline CDR1 is GTSNPN and CDR2 is SVGIG (reference sequence). The CDR3 totals 14 residues. DNA for the CDR3: TGTGCCTGGAGTGTCTGGGGCGCCGGCTATGGCTACACCTTC. Its translation is CAWSVWGAGYGYTF.

V and J are TRBV2 and TRBJ1-4; 9 bases line up with TRBD1. Germline lookup yields CDR1 SNHLY and CDR2 FYNNEI. CDR3 length: 13 residues. V dropped 7 bases and J dropped 5; count of bases not matched to a gene: 2. The CDR3 sequence: CASMTGGNEKLFF. The CDR3 DNA follows: TGTGCCAGCATGACAGGGGGAAATGAAAAACTGTTTTTT.

The chain links TRBV28 to TRBJ2-7, with D unclear. The CDR3 totals 13 residues. Per the germline V gene, CDR1 is MDHEN and CDR2 is SYDVKM. V was clipped by 3 bases and J by 3 bases, with 9 bases between them. CDR3 coding DNA: TGTGCCAGCAGTTTTGTCCAGTTCTACGAGCAGTACTTC. Amino acid sequence: CASSFVQFYEQYF.

This chain connects TRBV29-1 to TRBJ2-1; 9 nucleotides agree with TRBD2. The CDR3 length is 13 residues. Trimming at V came to 5 bases and at J to 7 bases, leaving 6 bases not matched to a gene. In germline, CDR1 is SQVTM, CDR2 ANQGSEA. The CDR3 spells CSVPAGGGNEQFF. As DNA, the CDR3 is TGCAGCGTTCCCGCGGGAGGGGGTAATGAGCAGTTCTTC.

The V gene is TRBV21-1, the J gene TRBJ1-2; TRBD1 was called by the table and not checked on the DNA. TRBV21-1 is an annotated pseudogene. The length of the CDR3 is 15 residues. DNA for the CDR3: TGTGCCAGCAGCCCTCGGGACACGGGCGACTATGGCTACACCTTC. Translating gives CASSPRDTGDYGYTF.

The chain is built from TRBV11-2 and TRBJ2-3, with D possibly matching TRBD1 (5 bases). V dropped 5 bases and J dropped 6 bases, with 18 bases sitting between them. CDR1 is SGHAT, CDR2 FQNNGV, per germline. The CDR3 runs 15 residues. CDR3 in DNA: TGTGCCAGCAGCCTGGCCGACAGACCTATGGATACGCAGTATTTT. As protein: CASSLADRPMDTQYF.

The chain employs TRBV11-3 and TRBJ2-2, with D perhaps assigned TRBD1 or TRBD2 (5 bases each). V was cut by 0 bases and J by 5 bases, with 7 bases left in between. In germline, CDR1 is SGHNT, CDR2 YENEEA. This CDR3 is built from 14 residues. CDR3 coding DNA: TGTGCCAGCAGCTTAGAGGGGGTAACCGGGGAGCTGTTTTTT. Protein sequence: CASSLEGVTGELFF.

The chain combines TRBV29-1 with TRBJ2-1; TRBD2 agrees at 8 bases. Trimming at V came to 2 bases and at J to 2 bases, leaving 8 bases not matched to a gene. CDR1 SQVTM and CDR2 ANQGSEA come from the germline V gene. CDR3 length equals 16 residues. CDR3 sequence: CSVELGTSGTYNEQFF. In nucleotides, the CDR3 is TGCAGCGTTGAACTAGGTACTAGCGGTACCTACAATGAGCAGTTCTTC.

This chain links TRBV6-5 with TRBJ2-1; the D gene is possibly TRBD2 (7 bases). V lost 3 bases and J 8 bases, leaving 14 bases between the germline ends. In germline, CDR1 is MNHEY, CDR2 SVGAGI. There are 14 residues in the CDR3. The CDR3: CASSYGGAGDEQFF. DNA for the CDR3: TGTGCCAGCAGTTATGGGGGGGCCGGCGATGAGCAGTTCTTC.

This clone was counted once. The rearrangement joins TRBV30 to TRBJ2-7; TRBD2 might be the D (6 bases). Germline V gene data show CDR1 as GTSNPN and CDR2 as SVGIG (reference sequence). Trimming removed 3 bases at V and 3 bases at J, with 15 bases between. The CDR3 extends over 14 amino acids. The CDR3 bases are TGTGCCTGGAGCTTGACTAGTAAAGTCTACGAGCAGTACTTC. Amino acids: CAWSLTSKVYEQYF.

The chain is built from TRBV4-3 and TRBJ2-3; perhaps D is TRBD1 or TRBD2 (5 bases each). Trimming stripped 3 bases from V and 2 bases from J, with 18 bases between. This CDR3 region has 17 residues. Germline V CDR1 and CDR2: LGHNA, YSLEER. CDR3 sequence: CASSQGVQGAPTDTQYF. The CDR3 DNA reads TGCGCCAGCAGCCAGGGGGTCCAGGGCGCCCCCACAGATACGCAGTATTTT.

The rearrangement uses TRBV5-1 and TRBJ1-2; the D is unclear. The ends were cut back, 2 bases at V and 1 base at J, with 9 bases in the middle. CDR3 size: 14 residues. Germline CDR1 SGHRS, CDR2 YFSETQ. In nucleotides, the CDR3 is TGCGCCAGCAGCTTAGGAGGTTTTAACTATGGCTACACCTTC. As protein: CASSLGGFNYGYTF.

This clone was seen a single time. The chain links TRBV6-6 to TRBJ2-3, with 11 bases fitting TRBD1. V was clipped by 6 bases and J by 6 bases; unmatched bases: 8. Per germline, CDR1 MNHNY and CDR2 SVGAGI (reference sequence). CDR3 length: 15 residues. The CDR3 nucleotides are TGTGCCAGCAGCCACGGACAGGGGGCGTACGATACGCAGTATTTT. This codes for CASSHGQGAYDTQYF.

The chain uses TRBV5-4 and TRBJ2-7; D not certain. The CDR3 extends over 13 amino acids. Germline lookup yields CDR1 SGHNT and CDR2 YYREEE (reference sequence). The V end was cut by 3 bases, the J end by 4 bases, with 11 bases between. CDR3 sequence (DNA): TGTGCCAGCAGCTCCCCCCCCAGTTACGAGCAGTACTTC. Translating it yields CASSSPPSYEQYF.